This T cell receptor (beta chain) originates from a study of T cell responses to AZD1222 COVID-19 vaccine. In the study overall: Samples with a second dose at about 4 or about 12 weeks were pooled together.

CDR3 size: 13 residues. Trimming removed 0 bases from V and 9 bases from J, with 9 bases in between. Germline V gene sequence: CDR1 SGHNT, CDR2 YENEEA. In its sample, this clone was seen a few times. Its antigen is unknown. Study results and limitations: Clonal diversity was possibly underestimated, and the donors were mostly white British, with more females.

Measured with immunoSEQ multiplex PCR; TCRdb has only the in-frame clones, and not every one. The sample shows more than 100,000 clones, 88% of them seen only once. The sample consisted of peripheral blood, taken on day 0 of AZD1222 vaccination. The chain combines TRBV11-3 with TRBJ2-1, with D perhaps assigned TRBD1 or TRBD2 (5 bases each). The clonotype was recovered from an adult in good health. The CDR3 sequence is CASSLDWGSEQFF. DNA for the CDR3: TGTGCCAGCAGCTTAGATTGGGGGTCTGAGCAGTTCTTC.